The clone carrying this T cell receptor (beta chain) was counted a single time. The antigen is unknown. Germline V gene lookup returns CDR1 MNHNS and CDR2 SASEGT. V lost 6 bases to trimming and J lost 0 bases, with 12 bases between them. The CDR3 is 14 residues long. The data derive from a study of vaccination and CD4 T cells after COVID-19. In the study overall: Control cultures received a CEFX pool, an HIV-1 Nef pool, or no peptide.

The study, taken as a whole, reports: Vaccine-specific clones numbering 304 of 307 showed spike mono-reactivity in convalescent patients. Although the median of SARS-CoV-2-reactive clonotypes rose from around 19 to 38, the change was not significant. With convalescent patients, a median roughly 88% of reactive clones emerged solely after vaccination.

The Oncomine TCR Beta short-read assay sequenced DNA from cultured CD4+ T cells. TCRdb analysed the PCR reads with MiXCR anew, one entry per CDR3 protein. The table has more than 15,000 distinct CDR3 sequences, 44% seen once. As to treatment: approximately 9-day PBMC culture with coronavirus spike peptide pools or control peptides (ViraFEST assay). The chain combines TRBV6-1 with TRBJ2-7; possible D gene TRBD1, 6 bases. The sequence was collected from a human donor who had recovered from COVID-19. Sequenced input: CD4+ T cells from blood, cultured in vitro. The CDR3 spells CASRRQVSSYEQYF. CDR3 nucleotide sequence: TGTGCCAGCAGAAGACAGGTTTCCTCCTACGAGCAGTACTTC.